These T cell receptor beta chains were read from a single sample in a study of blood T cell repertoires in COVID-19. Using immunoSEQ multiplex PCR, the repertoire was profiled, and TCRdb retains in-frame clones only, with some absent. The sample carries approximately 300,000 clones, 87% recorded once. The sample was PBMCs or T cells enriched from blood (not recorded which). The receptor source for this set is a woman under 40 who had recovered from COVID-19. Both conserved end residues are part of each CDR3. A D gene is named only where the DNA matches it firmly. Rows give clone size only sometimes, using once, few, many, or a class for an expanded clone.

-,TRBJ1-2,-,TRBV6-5,CASSLGAQFGYTF,TGTGCCAGCAGTTTGGGGGCACAGTTTGGCTACACCTTC
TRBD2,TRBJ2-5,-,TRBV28,CASSFQRSGGRSQYF,TGTGCCAGCAGTTTTCAACGTAGCGGGGGGCGATCCCAGTACTTC
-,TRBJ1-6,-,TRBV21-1,CASRSAGQGCSPLHF,TGTGCCAGCAGGTCTGCGGGACAGGGGTGTTCACCCCTCCACTTT
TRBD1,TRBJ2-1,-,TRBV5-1,CASSTGTGVNNEQFF,TGCGCCAGCAGCACTGGGACAGGGGTAAACAATGAGCAGTTCTTC
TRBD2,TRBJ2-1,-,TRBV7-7,CASSPLAGVLGEQFF,TGTGCCAGCAGCCCCTTGGCGGGGGTCCTAGGTGAGCAGTTCTTC
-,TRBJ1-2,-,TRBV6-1,CASSEGDEGVYGYTF,TGTGCCAGCAGTGAAGGGGACGAGGGGGTCTATGGCTACACCTTC
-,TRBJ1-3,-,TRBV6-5,CATGRTSSGNTIYF,TGTGCCACCGGGAGGACCTCCTCTGGAAACACCATATATTTT
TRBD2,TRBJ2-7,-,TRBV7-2,CASSLVAGGNYEQYF,TGTGCCAGCAGCTTAGTCGCGGGGGGGAACTACGAGCAGTACTTC
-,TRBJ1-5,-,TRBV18,CASSPTGENQPQHF,TGTGCCAGCTCACCAACGGGGGAAAATCAGCCCCAGCATTTT
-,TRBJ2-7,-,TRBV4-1,CASSQWPRQSYEQYF,TGCGCCAGCAGCCAGTGGCCCCGACAGTCCTACGAGCAGTACTTC
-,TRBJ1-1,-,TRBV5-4,CASRRGGRTEAFF,TGTGCCAGCAGGCGGGGGGGACGCACTGAAGCTTTCTTT
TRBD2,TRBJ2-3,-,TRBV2,CASSEEVSGGAGDTQYF,TGTGCCAGCAGTGAAGAAGTTAGCGGGGGGGCCGGTGATACGCAGTATTTT
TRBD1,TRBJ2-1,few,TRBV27,CASSLRDRGQGEQFF,TGTGCCAGCAGTTTAAGGGACAGGGGGCAGGGTGAGCAGTTCTTC
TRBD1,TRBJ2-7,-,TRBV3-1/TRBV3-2,CASSQDRRGRRYEQYF,TGTGCCAGCAGCCAAGATCGAAGGGGGCGCCGATACGAGCAGTACTTC
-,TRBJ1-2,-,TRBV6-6,CASTDPLLLPNYGYTF,TGTGCCAGCACCGATCCACTTTTATTACCTAACTATGGCTACACCTTC
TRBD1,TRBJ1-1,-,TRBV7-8,CASSSTGGRNTEAFF,TGTGCCAGCAGCTCGACAGGGGGCAGGAACACTGAAGCTTTCTTT
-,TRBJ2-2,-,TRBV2,CASNFILTASVSNTGELFF,TGTGCCAGCAATTTTATACTGACAGCAAGCGTTTCGAACACCGGGGAGCTGTTTTTT
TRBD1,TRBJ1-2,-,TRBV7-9,CASSSRTGLRAGYTF,TGTGCCAGCAGCTCAAGGACAGGATTGAGGGCTGGCTACACCTTC
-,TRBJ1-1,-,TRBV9,CASSEYGGPAFF,TGTGCCAGCAGCGAATACGGGGGTCCGGCTTTCTTT
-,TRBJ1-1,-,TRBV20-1,CSARDRQAFF,TGCAGTGCTAGAGATCGCCAGGCTTTCTTT
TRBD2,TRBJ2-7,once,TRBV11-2,CASSPTAGGRHEQYF,TGTGCCAGCAGCCCAACGGCGGGGGGGCGCCACGAGCAGTACTTC
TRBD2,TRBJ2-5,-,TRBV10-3,CAISVSGGAGGETQYF,TGTGCCATCAGTGTCAGCGGGGGGGCCGGTGGGGAGACCCAGTACTTC
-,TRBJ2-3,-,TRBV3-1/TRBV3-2,CASSSRLVGTDTQYF,TGTGCCAGCAGCTCACGACTAGTAGGAACAGATACGCAGTATTTT
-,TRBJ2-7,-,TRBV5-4,CASSLDGSTTREQYF,TGTGCCAGCAGCTTGGACGGCAGTACTACGCGGGAGCAGTACTTC
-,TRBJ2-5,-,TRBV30,CAWRLGGRAETQYF,TGTGCCTGGAGGTTGGGGGGGCGGGCGGAGACCCAGTACTTC
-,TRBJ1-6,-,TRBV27,CASSLAGGTYNSPLHF,TGTGCCAGCAGTTTGGCCGGAGGGACCTATAATTCACCCCTCCACTTT
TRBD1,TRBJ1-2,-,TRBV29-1,CSVPTGGIGRYGYTF,TGCAGCGTTCCCACAGGGGGCATTGGTCGGTATGGCTACACCTTC
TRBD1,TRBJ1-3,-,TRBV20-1,CSASSLPGQGSGNTIYF,TGCAGTGCTAGTTCACTCCCGGGACAGGGCTCTGGAAACACCATATATTTT
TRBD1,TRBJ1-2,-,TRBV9,CASSFSGQGGDNYGYTF,TGTGCCAGCAGCTTCTCAGGACAGGGAGGCGATAACTATGGCTACACCTTC
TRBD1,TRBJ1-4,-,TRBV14,CASSHYRGTGTTNEKLFF,TGTGCCAGCAGCCATTATAGAGGGACAGGGACAACTAATGAAAAACTGTTTTTT
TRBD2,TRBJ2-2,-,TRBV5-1,CASSTGTSGGGELFF,TGCGCCAGCAGCACCGGGACTAGCGGGGGCGGGGAGCTGTTTTTT
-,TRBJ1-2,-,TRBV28,CASSSPGVGGYTF,TGTGCCAGCAGTTCCCCGGGGGTTGGCGGCTACACCTTC
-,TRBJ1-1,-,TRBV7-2,CASSSAGGGYTEAFF,TGTGCCAGCAGCTCCGCGGGGGGGGGATACACTGAAGCTTTCTTT
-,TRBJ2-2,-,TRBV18,CASSPAPDTGELFF,TGTGCCAGCTCACCTGCCCCGGACACCGGGGAGCTGTTTTTT
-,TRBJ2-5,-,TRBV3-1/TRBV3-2,CASSQAKTLFFQETQYF,TGTGCCAGCAGCCAAGCAAAGACACTCTTCTTCCAAGAGACCCAGTACTTC
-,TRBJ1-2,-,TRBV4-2,CASSQDPRDLGGYTF,TGTGCCAGCAGCCAAGATCCCAGGGATTTGGGGGGCTACACCTTC
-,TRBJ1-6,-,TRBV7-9,CASSMLRESSYNSPLHF,TGTGCCAGCAGCATGCTCCGGGAGAGCTCCTATAATTCACCCCTCCACTTT